This T cell receptor beta chain is drawn from a study of cytomegalovirus exposure and HLA in healthy donors. General observations from the study: There were reportedly fewer N-insertions in an Asian-associated ancestry cluster than the roughly 700-donor mean, in a later analysis.

The PCR employed 60 Vbeta primers together with 13 Jbeta primers. Method: immunoSEQ multiplex PCR; TCRdb's copy keeps in-frame clones and lacks some. The sample has 50,000 to 55,000 clones; 55% to 65% are singletons. The length of the CDR3 is 16 residues. The junction had 4 bases not matched to a gene; V was cut back by 1 base and J by 0 bases. Germline CDR1 reads SEHNR; CDR2 reads FQNEAQ (reference sequence). Details on this clone: As yet, its antigen is unknown.

Healthy bone marrow donors made up the donor group. This sequence joins TRBV7-9 and TRBJ2-3, with TRBD1 matching 7 bases. The sample taken for sequencing was PBMCs. This clonotype was sampled from a human donor in good health. The CDR3 here is CASSLGQGLSTDTQYF. The DNA for the CDR3 is TGTGCCAGCAGCTTAGGACAGGGCCTTAGCACAGATACGCAGTATTTT.